This T cell receptor beta chain originates from a study of T cell repertoires in cytomegalovirus infection. Background on the study: Alongside well-studied HLA-B-restricted CMV epitopes, recently identified HLA-C-restricted CMV epitopes were also used. Matching HLA type and CMV infection were both indicated by public TCR beta signatures. Study-wide results and caveats: The cumulative frequency of public TCR beta families identified carriers of CMV plus the relevant HLA. HLA-C-restricted CMV clonotypes gave the most frequent clonotype in two of eight donors.

Notes on this clonotype: As yet, its antigen is unknown.

The germline V gene encodes CDR1 SQVTM and CDR2 ANQGSEA. The ends were cut back, 4 bases at V and 5 bases at J, with 10 bases in the middle. The CDR3 has 12 residues. TCRdb used MiXCR to reprocess the reads, holding one entry per CDR3 protein. The sample records 110,000 or so distinct CDR3 sequences, around 31% being singletons. The source material was CD8+ T cells from cultured PBMCs, sampled from culture after CMV antigen stimulation. This chain uses TRBV29-1 with TRBJ2-3, with TRBD2 as a possible D gene (5 bases). The sequence came from a human donor in good health (CMV status not recorded). Some clones in this sample may be carry-over from other donors' samples. The CDR3 bases are TGCAGCGTTGGAGGGCCGGTAGATACGCAGTATTTT. This codes for CSVGGPVDTQYF.